This T cell receptor beta chain came from a study of blood T cell repertoires in COVID-19. Losses at the gene ends were 1 base for V and 6 bases for J; bases not matched to a gene: 5. There are 13 residues in the CDR3. The germline V gene has CDR1 SQVTM and CDR2 ANQGSEA. The assay was immunoSEQ multiplex PCR, and TCRdb's table has in-frame clones only and misses some. This table holds about 220,000 clones, 80% to 90% found once. The receptor was isolated from a man aged 35 to 55 who had recovered from COVID-19. The V call is TRBV29-1, the J call TRBJ1-2; the match to TRBD1 covers 7 bases. Sequencing used peripheral blood. This CDR3 reads CSVEGSRGNGYTF. CDR3 sequence (DNA): TGCAGCGTTGAAGGTAGCAGGGGGAATGGCTACACCTTC.